This T cell receptor (beta chain) was captured by sequencing in a study of immune evolution from preneoplasia to lung adenocarcinoma. On this clone: Its antigen is unidentified. The identical CDR3 is also encoded by other nucleotide sequences in the sample.

Resections took place in Japan or China from the mid-2010s to the late 2010s. Some clones are missing from TCRdb's copy, which holds only in-frame ones; the method was immunoSEQ multiplex PCR. Among about 26,000 clones listed, about two thirds were seen once. Study-level results: From normal lung to invasive adenocarcinoma, top clone frequencies appeared to decrease. Normal lung had highest clonality; later lesions appeared denser, more diverse.

With 0 bases clipped from V and 1 base from J, the junction kept 1 base outside the gene matches. The CDR3 contains 15 residues. The germline V gene encodes CDR1 SGHNT and CDR2 YYREEE (reference sequence). This chain connects TRBV5-4 to TRBJ2-1; 7 positions match TRBD1. The source is a person between 55 and 69 years old with invasive lung adenocarcinoma. Some clones in this sample may be carry-over from other donors' samples. The source material was FFPE invasive lung adenocarcinoma tissue. The CDR3 sequence: CASSLDRGSYNEQFF. For the CDR3, the DNA is TGTGCCAGCAGCTTGGACAGGGGTTCCTACAATGAGCAGTTCTTC.